This T cell receptor (beta chain) derives from a study of early T cells in non-severe SARS-CoV-2 infection. Study-level findings and limits: The VDJdb matching leaned toward anti-spike CD8 responses and overlooked private and CD4 specificities.

The protocol attached unique molecular identifiers to individual cDNA molecules. TCRdb recomputed calls from the 5' RACE reads with MiXCR, one row per CDR3 protein. The table shows about 64,000 distinct CDR3 sequences, with more than 15% occurring only once. With 1 base clipped from V and 5 bases from J, the junction kept 4 bases outside the gene matches. This CDR3 region has 15 residues. CDR1 is SEHNR and CDR2 is FQNEAQ in the germline V gene (reference sequence). The table lists this clonotype with many counts. Its antigen is undetermined. The chain is built from TRBV7-9 and TRBJ1-2, with 10 bases fitting TRBD1. This clonotype was sampled from an adult who was a healthcare worker with PCR-confirmed SARS-CoV-2 infection or an uninfected control (not recorded which). The specimen was whole blood, collected at baseline. This CDR3 is CASSLGRTGGYGYTF. The CDR3 bases are TGTGCCAGCAGCTTAGGGAGGACAGGGGGATATGGCTACACCTTC.